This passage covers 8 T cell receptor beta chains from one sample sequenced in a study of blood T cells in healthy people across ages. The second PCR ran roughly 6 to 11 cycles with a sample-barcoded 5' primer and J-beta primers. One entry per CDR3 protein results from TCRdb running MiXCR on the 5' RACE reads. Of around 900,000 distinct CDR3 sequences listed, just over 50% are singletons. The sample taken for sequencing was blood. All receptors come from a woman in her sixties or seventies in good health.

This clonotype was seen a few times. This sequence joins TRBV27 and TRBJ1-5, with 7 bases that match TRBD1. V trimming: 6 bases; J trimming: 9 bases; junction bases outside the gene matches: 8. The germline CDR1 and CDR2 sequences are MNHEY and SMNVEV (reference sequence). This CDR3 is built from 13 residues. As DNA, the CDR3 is TGTGCCAGCAGCTCCCTCGAGGGGGCGCCCCAGCATTTT. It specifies CASSSLEGAPQHF.

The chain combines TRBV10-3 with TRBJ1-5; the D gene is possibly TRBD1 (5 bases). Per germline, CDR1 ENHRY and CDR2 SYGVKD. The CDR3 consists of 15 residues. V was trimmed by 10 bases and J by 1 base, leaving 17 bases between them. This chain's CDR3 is CATRLGGGSNQPQHF. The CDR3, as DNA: TGTGCCACCAGGCTCGGGGGAGGGAGCAATCAGCCCCAGCATTTT.

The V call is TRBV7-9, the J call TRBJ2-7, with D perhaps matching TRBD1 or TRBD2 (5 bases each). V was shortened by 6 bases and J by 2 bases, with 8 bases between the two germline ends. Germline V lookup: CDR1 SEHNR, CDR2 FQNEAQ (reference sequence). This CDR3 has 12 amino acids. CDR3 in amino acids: CASSWDPYEQYF. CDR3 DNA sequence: TGTGCCAGCAGTTGGGACCCCTACGAGCAGTACTTC.

CDR3 loop: CASSLVKGLVFPGTQYF. Here the CDR3 DNA reads TGTGCCAGCAGCTTAGTAAAGGGACTAGTATTCCCTGGTACGCAGTATTTT. This chain uses TRBV11-2 with TRBJ2-3, with 8 bases identical to TRBD2. Germline loops: CDR1 SGHAT, CDR2 FQNNGV. The CDR3 sequence is 17 residues long. The V and J ends lost 1 base and 8 bases, in that order; junction bases with no gene match: 14.

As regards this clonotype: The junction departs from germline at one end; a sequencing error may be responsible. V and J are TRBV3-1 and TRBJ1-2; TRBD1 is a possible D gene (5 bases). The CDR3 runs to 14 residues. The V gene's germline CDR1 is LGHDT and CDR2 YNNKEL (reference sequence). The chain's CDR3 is CASSPSGTDYGYTF. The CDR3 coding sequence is TGCGCCAGCAGCCCGTCGGGGACCGATTATGGCTACACCTTC.

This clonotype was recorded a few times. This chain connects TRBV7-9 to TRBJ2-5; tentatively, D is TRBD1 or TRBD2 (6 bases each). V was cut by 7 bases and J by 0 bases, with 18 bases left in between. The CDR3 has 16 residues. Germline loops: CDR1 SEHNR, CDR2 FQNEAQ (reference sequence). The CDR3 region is CASNLGGAGHQETQYF. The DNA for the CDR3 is TGTGCCAGCAACCTGGGGGGCGCGGGCCACCAAGAGACCCAGTACTTC.

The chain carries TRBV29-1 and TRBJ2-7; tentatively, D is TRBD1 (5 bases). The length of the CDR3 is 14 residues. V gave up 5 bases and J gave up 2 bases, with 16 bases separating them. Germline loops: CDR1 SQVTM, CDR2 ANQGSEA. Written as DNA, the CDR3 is TGCAGCGTTCGGCAACAGGTTGGGGCCTACGAGCAGTACTTC. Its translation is CSVRQQVGAYEQYF.

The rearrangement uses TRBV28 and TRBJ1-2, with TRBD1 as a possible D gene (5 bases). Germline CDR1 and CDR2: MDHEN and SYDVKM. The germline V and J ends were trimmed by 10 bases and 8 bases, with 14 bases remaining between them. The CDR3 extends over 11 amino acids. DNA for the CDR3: TGTGCCATCCAGGGATCTCGGGGCTACACCTTC. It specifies CAIQGSRGYTF.